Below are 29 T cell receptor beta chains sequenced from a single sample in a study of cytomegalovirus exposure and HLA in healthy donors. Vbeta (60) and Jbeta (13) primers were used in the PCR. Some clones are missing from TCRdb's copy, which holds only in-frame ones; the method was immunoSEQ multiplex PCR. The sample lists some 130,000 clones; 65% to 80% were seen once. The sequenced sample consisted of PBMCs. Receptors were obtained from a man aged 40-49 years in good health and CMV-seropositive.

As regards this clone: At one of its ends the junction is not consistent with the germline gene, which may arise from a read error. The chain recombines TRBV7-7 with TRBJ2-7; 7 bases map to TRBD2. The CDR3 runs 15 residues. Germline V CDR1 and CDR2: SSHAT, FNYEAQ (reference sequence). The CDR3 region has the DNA TGTGCTAGCAGCCTCCAGGCCGGGACTAACTACGAGCAGTACTTC. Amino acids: CASSLQAGTNYEQYF.

The CDR3 loop reads CATSHYNEQFF. The CDR3 DNA is TGTGCCACTAGCCACTACAATGAGCAGTTCTTC. The chain combines TRBV30 with TRBJ2-1; D perhaps matches TRBD2 (6 bases). The ends were cut back, 8 bases at V and 3 bases at J, with 8 bases in the middle. The V gene's germline CDR1 is GTSNPN and CDR2 SVGIG (reference sequence). The CDR3 totals 11 residues.

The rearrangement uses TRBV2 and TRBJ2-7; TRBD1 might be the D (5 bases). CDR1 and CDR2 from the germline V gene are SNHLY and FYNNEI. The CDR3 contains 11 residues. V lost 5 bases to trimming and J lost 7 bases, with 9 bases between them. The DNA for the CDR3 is TGTGCCAGCAGTCAGGGTGATGAGCAGTACTTC. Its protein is CASSQGDEQYF.

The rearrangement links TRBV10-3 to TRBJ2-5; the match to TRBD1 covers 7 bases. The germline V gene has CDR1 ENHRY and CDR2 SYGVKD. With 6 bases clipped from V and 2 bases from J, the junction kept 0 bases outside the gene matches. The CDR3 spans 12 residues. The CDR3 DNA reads TGTGCCATCAGGGGACAGCAAGAGACCCAGTACTTC. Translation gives CAIRGQQETQYF.

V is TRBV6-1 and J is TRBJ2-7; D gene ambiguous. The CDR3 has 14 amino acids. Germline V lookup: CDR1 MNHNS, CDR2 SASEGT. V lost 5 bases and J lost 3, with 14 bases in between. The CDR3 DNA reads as TGTGCCAGCAGTATGGGCCAGATGGGCTACGAGCAGTACTTC. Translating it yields CASSMGQMGYEQYF.

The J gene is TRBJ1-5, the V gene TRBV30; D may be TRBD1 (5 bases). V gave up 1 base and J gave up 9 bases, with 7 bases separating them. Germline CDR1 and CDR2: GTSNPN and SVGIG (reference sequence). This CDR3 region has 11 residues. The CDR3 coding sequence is TGTGCCTGGAGTGACCAGGGGCCCCAGCATTTT. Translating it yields CAWSDQGPQHF.

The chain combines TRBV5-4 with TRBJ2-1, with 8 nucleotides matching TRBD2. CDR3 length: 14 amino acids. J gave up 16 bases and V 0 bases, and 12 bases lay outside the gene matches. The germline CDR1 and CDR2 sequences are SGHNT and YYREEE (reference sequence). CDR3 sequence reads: CASSLAGSGGTEFF. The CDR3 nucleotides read TGTGCCAGCAGCTTGGCCGGTTCGGGAGGGACTGAATTCTTC.

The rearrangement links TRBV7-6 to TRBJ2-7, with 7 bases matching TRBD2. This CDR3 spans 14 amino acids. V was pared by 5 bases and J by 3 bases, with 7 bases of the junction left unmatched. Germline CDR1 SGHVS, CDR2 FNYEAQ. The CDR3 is CASSTLAEVYEQYF. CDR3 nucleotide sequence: TGTGCCAGCAGCACCCTAGCGGAAGTCTACGAGCAGTACTTC.

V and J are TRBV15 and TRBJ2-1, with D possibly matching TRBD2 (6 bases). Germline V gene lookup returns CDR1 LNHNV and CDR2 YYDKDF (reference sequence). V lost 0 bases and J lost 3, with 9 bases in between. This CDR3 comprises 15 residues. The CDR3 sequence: CATSREAGGYNEQFF. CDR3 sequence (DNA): TGTGCCACCAGCAGAGAAGCGGGTGGCTACAATGAGCAGTTCTTC. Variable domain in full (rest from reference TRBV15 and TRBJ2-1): DAMVIQNPRYQVTQFGKPVTLSCSQTLNHNVMYWYQQKSSQAPKLLFHYYDKDFNNEADTPDNFQSRRPNTSFCFLDIRSPGLGDTAMYLCATSREAGGYNEQFFGPGTRLTVL.

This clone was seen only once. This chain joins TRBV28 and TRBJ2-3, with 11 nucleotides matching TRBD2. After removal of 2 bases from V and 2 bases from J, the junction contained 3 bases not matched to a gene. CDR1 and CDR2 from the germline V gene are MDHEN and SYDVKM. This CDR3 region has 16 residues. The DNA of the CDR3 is TGTGCCAGCAGTTTAGTAGCGGGAGGGAACACAGATACGCAGTATTTT. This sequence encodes CASSLVAGGNTDTQYF. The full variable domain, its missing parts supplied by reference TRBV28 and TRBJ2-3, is DVKVTQSSRYLVKRTGEKVFLECVQDMDHENMFWYRQDPGLGLRLIYFSYDVKMKEKGDIPEGYSVSREKKERFSLILESASTNQTSMYLCASSLVAGGNTDTQYFGPGTRLTVL.

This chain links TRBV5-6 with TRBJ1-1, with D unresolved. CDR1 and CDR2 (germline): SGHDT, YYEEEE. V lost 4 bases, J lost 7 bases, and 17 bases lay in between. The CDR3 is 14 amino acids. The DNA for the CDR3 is TGTGCCAGCAGCCCGGTGGGCAAAATTAGTGAAGCTTTCTTT. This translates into CASSPVGKISEAFF.

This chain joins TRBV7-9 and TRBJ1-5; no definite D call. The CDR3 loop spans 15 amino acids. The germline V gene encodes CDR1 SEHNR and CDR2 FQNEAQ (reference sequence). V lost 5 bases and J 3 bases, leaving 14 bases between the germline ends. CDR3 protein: CASSVDGVNNQPQHF. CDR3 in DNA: TGTGCCAGCAGCGTCGACGGGGTAAACAATCAGCCCCAGCATTTT.

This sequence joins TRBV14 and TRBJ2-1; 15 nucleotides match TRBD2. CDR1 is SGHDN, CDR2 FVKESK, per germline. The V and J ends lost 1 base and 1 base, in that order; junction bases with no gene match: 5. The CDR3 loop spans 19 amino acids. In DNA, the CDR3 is TGTGCCAGCAGCCAAGCGGGACTAGCGGGAGGAAGATCCTACAATGAGCAGTTCTTC. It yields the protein CASSQAGLAGGRSYNEQFF.

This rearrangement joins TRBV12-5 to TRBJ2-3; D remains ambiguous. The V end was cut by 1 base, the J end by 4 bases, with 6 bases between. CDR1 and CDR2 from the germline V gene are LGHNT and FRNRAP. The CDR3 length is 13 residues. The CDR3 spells CASGLALPDTQYF. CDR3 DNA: TGTGCTAGTGGTTTGGCTCTTCCAGATACGCAGTATTTT. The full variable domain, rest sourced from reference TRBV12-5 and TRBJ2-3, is DARVTQTPRHKVTEMGQEVTMRCQPILGHNTVFWYRQTMMQGLELLAYFRNRAPLDDSGMPKDRFSAEMPDATLATLKIQPSEPRDSAVYFCASGLALPDTQYFGPGTRLTVL.

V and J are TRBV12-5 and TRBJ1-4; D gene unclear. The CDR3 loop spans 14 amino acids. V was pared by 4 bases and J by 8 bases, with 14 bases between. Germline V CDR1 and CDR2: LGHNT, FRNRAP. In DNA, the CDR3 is TGTGCTAGTGGTTCTCGGAGCCTTGGAGAAAAACTGTTTTTT. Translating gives CASGSRSLGEKLFF.

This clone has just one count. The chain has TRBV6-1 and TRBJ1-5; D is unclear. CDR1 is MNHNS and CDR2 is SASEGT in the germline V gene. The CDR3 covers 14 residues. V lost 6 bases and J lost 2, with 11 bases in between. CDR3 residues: CASREDWGNQPQHF. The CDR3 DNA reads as TGTGCCAGCAGAGAGGACTGGGGCAATCAGCCCCAGCATTTT.

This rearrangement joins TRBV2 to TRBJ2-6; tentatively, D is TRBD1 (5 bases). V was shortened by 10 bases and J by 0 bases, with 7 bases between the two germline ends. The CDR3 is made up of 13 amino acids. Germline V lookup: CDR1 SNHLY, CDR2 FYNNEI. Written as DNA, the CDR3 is TGTGCCACAGACAGCTCTGGGGCCAACGTCCTGACTTTC. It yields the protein CATDSSGANVLTF.

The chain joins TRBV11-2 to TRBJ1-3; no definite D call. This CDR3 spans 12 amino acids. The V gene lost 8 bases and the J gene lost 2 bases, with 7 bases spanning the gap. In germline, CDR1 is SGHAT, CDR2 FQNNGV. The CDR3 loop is CASSRAGNTIYF. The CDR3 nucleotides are TGTGCCAGCTCCCGGGCTGGAAACACCATATATTTT. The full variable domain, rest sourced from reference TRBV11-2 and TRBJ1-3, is EAGVAQSPRYKIIEKRQSVAFWCNPISGHATLYWYQQILGQGPKLLIQFQNNGVVDDSQLPKDRFSAERLKGVDSTLKIQPAKLEDSAVYLCASSRAGNTIYFGEGSWLTVV.

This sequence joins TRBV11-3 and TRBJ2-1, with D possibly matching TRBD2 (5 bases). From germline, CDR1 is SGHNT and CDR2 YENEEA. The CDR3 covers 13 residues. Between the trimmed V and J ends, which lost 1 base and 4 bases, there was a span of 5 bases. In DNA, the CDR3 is TGTGCCAGCAGCTTAGGAGGGTACAATGAGCAGTTCTTC. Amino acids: CASSLGGYNEQFF.

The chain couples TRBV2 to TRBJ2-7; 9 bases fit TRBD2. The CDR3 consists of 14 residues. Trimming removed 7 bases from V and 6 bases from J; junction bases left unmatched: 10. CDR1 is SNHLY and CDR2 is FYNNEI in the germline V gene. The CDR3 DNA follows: TGTGCCAGCACCGTTGGTAGCGGGAGTGCCGAGCAGTACTTC. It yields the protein CASTVGSGSAEQYF.

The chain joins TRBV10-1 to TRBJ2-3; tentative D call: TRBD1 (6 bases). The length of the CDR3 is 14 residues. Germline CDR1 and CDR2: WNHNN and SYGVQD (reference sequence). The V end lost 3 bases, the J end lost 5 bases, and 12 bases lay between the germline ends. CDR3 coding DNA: TGCGCCAGCAGTGATAACAGGGCGGAAGATACGCAGTATTTT. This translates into CASSDNRAEDTQYF.

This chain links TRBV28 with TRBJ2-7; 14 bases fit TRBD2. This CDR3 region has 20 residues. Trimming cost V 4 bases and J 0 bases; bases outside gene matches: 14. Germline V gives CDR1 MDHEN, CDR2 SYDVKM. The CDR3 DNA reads TGTGCCAGCAGTTCCCTAGGCGGGTGGACTAGCGGGAGGAGCTCCTACGAGCAGTACTTC. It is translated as CASSSLGGWTSGRSSYEQYF.

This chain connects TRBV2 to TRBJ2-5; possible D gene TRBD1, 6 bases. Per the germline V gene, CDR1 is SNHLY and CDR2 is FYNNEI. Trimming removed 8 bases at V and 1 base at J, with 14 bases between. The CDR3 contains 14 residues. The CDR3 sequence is CASEGGVGQETQYF. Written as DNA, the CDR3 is TGTGCCAGCGAAGGGGGTGTGGGCCAAGAGACCCAGTACTTC.

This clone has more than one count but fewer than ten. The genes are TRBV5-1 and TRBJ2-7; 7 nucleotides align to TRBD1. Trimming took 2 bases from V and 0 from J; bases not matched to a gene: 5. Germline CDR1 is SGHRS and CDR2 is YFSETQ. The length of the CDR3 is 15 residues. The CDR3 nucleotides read TGCGCCAGCAGCTTAACAGGGGACCCCTCCTACGAGCAGTACTTC. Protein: CASSLTGDPSYEQYF.

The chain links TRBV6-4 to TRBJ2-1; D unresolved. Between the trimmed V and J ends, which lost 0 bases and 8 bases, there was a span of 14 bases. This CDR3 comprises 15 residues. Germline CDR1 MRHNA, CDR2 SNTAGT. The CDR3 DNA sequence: TGTGCCAGCAGTGACTCTACGGCTAGGTGGGATGAGCAGTTCTTC. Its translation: CASSDSTARWDEQFF.

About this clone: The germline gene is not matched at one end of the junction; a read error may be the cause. DNA of the CDR3: TGTGTCTGGACCTTTAAAAGACTTTCACCCCTCCACTTT. Translated: CVWTFKRLSPLHF. The chain uses TRBV30 and TRBJ1-6; the D is unclear. From germline, CDR1 is GTSNPN and CDR2 SVGIG (reference sequence). The CDR3 length is 13 residues.

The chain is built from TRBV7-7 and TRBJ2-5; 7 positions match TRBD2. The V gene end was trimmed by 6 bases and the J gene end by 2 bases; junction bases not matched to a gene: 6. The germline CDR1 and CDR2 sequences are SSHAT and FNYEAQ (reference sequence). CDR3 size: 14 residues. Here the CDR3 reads CASSSGLVQETQYF. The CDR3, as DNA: TGTGCCAGCAGTTCCGGACTAGTACAAGAGACCCAGTACTTC.

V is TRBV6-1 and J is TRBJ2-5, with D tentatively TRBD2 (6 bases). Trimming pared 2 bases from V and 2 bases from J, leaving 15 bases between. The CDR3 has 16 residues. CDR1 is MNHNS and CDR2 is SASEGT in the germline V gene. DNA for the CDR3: TGTGCCAGCAGTGAATTCGGACTACCGATTCAAGAGACCCAGTACTTC. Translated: CASSEFGLPIQETQYF.

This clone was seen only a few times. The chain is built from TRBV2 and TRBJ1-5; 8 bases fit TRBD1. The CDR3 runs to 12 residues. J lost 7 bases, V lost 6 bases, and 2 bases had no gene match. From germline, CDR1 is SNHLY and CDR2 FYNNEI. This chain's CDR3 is CASRTGAQPQHF. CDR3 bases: TGTGCCAGCAGGACAGGGGCCCAGCCCCAGCATTTT.